This TCR beta chain was sequenced during a study of blood T cell repertoires in COVID-19. The overall study: The United States, Italy and Spain provided the acute and convalescent COVID-19 samples. PBMCs, B-cell-depleted T cells, or T cells provided the cDNA or gDNA that made up the material.

As originally analysed: Nucleated cell counts were estimated from reference gene primer amplification. The repertoire was sequenced with immunoSEQ multiplex PCR; TCRdb's copy has only in-frame clones and lacks some. V and J calls and clone size are as listed in that table; D and trimming were resolved from the DNA. Of a few hundred thousand clones in the sample, approximately 86% were seen once. The CDR3 length is 11 residues. CDR1 is MNHEY, CDR2 SVGAGI, per germline. V lost 6 bases and J lost 11; bases outside the gene matches: 6. V and J are TRBV6-5 and TRBJ1-1, with 7 bases aligning to TRBD1. The sequence derives from a woman aged 70-85 years with active or convalescent COVID-19. The specimen sequenced was peripheral blood. The CDR3 coding sequence is TGTGCCAGCAGCACAGGGGTAGGGGCTTTCTTT. It codes for CASSTGVGAFF.